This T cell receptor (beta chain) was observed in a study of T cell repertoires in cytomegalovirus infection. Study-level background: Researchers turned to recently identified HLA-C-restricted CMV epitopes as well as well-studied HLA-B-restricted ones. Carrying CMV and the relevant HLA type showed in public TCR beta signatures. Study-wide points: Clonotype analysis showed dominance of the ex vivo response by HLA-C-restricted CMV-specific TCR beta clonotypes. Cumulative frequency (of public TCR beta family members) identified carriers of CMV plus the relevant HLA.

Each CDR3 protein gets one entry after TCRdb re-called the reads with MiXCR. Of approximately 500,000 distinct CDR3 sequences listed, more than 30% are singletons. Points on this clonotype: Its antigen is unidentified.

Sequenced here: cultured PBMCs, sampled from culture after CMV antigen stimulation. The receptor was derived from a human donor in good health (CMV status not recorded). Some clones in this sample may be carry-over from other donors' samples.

The CDR3 DNA reads as TGTGCCAGCAGTAAAGGACACGGTGGGGCCGGGGAGCTGTTTTTT. Its translation is CASSKGHGGAGELFF. This chain uses TRBV6-6 with TRBJ2-2, with a weak D call TRBD1 (5 bases). Germline CDR1 MNHNY, CDR2 SVGAGI (reference sequence). V lost 5 bases and J lost 6, with 16 bases in between. This CDR3 spans 15 amino acids.